What follows describes a single T cell receptor beta chain. This record belongs to a study of shared clonotypes between healthy human individuals. The assay was immunoSEQ multiplex PCR, and TCRdb's table has in-frame clones only and misses some. The table includes about 1.5 million clones, 95% to 99% detected once. This CDR3 is 16 amino acids long. V was trimmed by 7 bases and J by 6 bases, leaving 21 bases between them. CDR1 is SNHLY, CDR2 FYNNEI, per germline. This chain joins TRBV2 and TRBJ2-2; D possibly corresponds to TRBD1 (6 bases). The TCR sequence derives from a man aged 30 to 45 in good health. Sequencing was carried out using naive CD4+ T cells sorted from blood. Subset here: CD45RA+ positively selected. For the CDR3, the DNA is TGTGCCAGCATTCCGTCAGGGGCCACCTTGGCCGGGGAGCTGTTTTTT. This gives the protein CASIPSGATLAGELFF.